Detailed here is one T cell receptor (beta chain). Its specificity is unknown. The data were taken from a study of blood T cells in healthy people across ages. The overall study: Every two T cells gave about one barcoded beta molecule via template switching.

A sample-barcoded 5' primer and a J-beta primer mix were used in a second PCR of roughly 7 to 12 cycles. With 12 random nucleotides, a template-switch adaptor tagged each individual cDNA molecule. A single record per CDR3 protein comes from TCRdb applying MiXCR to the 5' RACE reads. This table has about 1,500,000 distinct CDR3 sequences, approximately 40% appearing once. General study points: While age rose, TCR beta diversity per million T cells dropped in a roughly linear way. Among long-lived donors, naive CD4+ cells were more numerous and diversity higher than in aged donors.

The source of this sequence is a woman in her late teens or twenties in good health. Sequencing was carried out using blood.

CDR3 amino acids: CASSLACGYTF. In DNA form, the CDR3 reads TGTGCCAGCAGTTTAGCATGTGGCTACACCTTC. This chain uses TRBV28 with TRBJ1-2; D remains unclear. The CDR3 extends over 11 amino acids. With 2 bases removed from V and 7 bases from J, the gap between germline ends came to 5 bases. The germline V gene encodes CDR1 MDHEN and CDR2 SYDVKM.